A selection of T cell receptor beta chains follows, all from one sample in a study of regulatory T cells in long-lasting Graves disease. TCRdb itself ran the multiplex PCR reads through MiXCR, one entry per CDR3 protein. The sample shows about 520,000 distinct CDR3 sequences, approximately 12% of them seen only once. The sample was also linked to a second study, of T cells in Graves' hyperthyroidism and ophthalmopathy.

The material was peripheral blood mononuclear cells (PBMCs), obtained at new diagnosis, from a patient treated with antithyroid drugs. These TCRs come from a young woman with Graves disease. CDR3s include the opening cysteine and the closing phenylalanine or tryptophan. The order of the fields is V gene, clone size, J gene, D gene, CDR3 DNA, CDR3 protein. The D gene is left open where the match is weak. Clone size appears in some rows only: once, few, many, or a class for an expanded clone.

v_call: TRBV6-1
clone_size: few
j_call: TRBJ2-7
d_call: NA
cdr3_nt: TGTGCCAGCAGCCCTGCTGCGGGGAGCTCCTACGAGCAGTACTTC
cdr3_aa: CASSPAAGSSYEQYF

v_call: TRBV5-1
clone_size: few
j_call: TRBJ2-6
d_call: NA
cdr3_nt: TGCGCCAGCAGCTTGTCCAAGGGGTCTGGGGCCAACGTCCTGACTTTC
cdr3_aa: CASSLSKGSGANVLTF

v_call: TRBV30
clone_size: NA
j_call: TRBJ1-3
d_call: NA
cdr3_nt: TGTGCCTGGTTCTATGGGTCGACTGGAAACACCATATATTTT
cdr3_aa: CAWFYGSTGNTIYF

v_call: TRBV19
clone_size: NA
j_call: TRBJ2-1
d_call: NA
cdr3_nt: TGTGCCGCATCCGAGCTGGACAGACACAATGAGCAGTTCTTC
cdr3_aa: CAASELDRHNEQFF

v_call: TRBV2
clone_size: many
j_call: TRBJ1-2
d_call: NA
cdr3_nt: TGTGCCAGCAGTGAAGAAAAGGCCGCTAACTATGGCTACACCTTC
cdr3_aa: CASSEEKAANYGYTF

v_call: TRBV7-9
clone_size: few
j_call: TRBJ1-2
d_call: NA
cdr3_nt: TGTGCCAGCACCCCCCCCCGATCGACCTATGGCTACACCTTC
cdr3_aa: CASTPPRSTYGYTF

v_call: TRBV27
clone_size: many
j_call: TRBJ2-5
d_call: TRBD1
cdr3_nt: TGTGCCAGCAGTGTGGACAGGGAAGAGACCCAGTACTTC
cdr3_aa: CASSVDREETQYF

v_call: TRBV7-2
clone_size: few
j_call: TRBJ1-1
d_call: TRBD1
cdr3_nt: TGTGCCAGCAGCTTAGCACTTTCTCTACAGGGGGCGATTGTATCGACTGAAGCTTTCTTT
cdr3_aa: CASSLALSLQGAIVSTEAFF

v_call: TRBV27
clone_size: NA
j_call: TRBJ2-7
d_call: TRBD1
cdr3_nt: TGTGCCAGCAGCCTTTCGGGACAGTCGGATTACGAGCAGTACTTC
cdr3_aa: CASSLSGQSDYEQYF

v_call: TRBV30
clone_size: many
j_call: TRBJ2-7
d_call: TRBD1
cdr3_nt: TGTGCCTGGAAGGGACAGTCCTACGAGCAGTACTTC
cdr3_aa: CAWKGQSYEQYF

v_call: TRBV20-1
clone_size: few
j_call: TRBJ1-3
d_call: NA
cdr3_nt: TGCAGTGCCCAAGACGCCGAGGGAGGAGGAAACACCATATATTTT
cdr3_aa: CSAQDAEGGGNTIYF

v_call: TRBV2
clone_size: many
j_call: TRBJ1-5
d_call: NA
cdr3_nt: TGTGCCAGCACCCCGACAGAAACTAGCAATCAGCCCCAGCATTTT
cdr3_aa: CASTPTETSNQPQHF

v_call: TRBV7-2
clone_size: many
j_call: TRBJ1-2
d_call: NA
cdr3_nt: TGTGCCAGCAGCTTCCCCCCCCCTCGCGGTGGCTACACCTTC
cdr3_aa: CASSFPPPRGGYTF

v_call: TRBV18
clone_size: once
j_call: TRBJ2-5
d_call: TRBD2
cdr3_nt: TGTGCCAGCTCACCACTGCCCACTAGCGGGGAGACCCAGTACTTC
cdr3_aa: CASSPLPTSGETQYF

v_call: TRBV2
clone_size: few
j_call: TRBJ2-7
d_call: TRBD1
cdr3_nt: TGTGCCAGCAGGGAGACAGGGGCGCGGCGGTACTTC
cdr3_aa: CASRETGARRYF

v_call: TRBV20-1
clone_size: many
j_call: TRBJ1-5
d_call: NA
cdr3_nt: TGCAGTGCTGCCCCGAGCAATCAGCCCCAGCATTTT
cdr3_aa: CSAAPSNQPQHF

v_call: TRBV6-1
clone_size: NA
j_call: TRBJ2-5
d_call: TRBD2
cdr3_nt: TGTGCCAGCAGCCCAGAGACTAGCGGGCTCAGAGAGACCCAGTACTTC
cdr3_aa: CASSPETSGLRETQYF

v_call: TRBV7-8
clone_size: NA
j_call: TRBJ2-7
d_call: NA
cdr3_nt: TGTGCCAGCAGCCCCGGCCCGGGTGGGTACTACGAGCAGTACTTC
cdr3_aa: CASSPGPGGYYEQYF

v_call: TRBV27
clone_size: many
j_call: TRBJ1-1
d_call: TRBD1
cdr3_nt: TGTGCCAGCAGTTTGGCGTTCGCGACAGGGGGTACTGAAGCTTTCTTT
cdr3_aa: CASSLAFATGGTEAFF

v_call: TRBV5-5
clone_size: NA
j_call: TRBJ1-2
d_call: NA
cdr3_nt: TGTGCCAGCAGCTCTTGGGGCGGGGGAGGATATGGCTACACCTTC
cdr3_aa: CASSSWGGGGYGYTF

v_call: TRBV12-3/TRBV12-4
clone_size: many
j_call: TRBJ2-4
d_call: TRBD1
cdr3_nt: TGTGCCAGCAGTTTAGCGGACAGGGGTAAAAACATTCAGTACTTC
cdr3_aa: CASSLADRGKNIQYF

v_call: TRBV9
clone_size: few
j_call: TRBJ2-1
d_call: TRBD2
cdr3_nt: TGTGCCAGCAGCGATCGGACTAGCGGGAGCAAGCAGTTCTTC
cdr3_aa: CASSDRTSGSKQFF

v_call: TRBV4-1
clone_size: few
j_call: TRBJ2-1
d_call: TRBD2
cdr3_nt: TGCGCCAGCAGCCATGGGACTAGCGGGAGAATTGAGCAGTTCTTC
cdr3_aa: CASSHGTSGRIEQFF

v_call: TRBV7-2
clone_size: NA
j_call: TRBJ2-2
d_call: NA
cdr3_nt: TGTGCCAGCAGCCCCAGGTGGACCGGGGAGCTGTTTTTT
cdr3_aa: CASSPRWTGELFF

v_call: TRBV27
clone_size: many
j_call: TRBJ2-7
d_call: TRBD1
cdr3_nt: TGTGCCAGTTCCAAAGCCCGCGGGACAGGGGTTCGATACGAGCAGTACTTC
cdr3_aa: CASSKARGTGVRYEQYF

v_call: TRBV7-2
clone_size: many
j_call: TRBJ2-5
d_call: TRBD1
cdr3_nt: TGTGCCAGCAGCCCTGGACAGGGATTAAGAGAGACCCAGTACTTC
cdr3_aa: CASSPGQGLRETQYF

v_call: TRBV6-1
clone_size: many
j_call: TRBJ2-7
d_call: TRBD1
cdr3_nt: TGTGCCAGCCAACCACCCGGGACAGGGAACGAGCAGTACTTC
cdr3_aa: CASQPPGTGNEQYF

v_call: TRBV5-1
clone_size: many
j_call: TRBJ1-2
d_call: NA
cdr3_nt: TGCGCCAGCAGCTCCTCCAGTGACTATGGCTACACCTTC
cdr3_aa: CASSSSSDYGYTF

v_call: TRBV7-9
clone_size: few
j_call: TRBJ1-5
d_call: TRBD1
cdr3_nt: TGTGCCAGCAGCCTAGAGGGGGCGGGCAATCAGCCCCAGCATTTT
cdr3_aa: CASSLEGAGNQPQHF

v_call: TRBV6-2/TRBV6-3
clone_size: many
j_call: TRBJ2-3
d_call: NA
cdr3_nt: TGTGCCAGCAGTTACGGGATGGGTAGCACAGATACGCAGTATTTT
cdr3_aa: CASSYGMGSTDTQYF

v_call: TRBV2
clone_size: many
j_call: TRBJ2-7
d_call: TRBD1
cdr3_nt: TGTGCCAGCAGTCCGGGACAGTCTTTTGGGGAGCAGTACTTC
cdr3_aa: CASSPGQSFGEQYF

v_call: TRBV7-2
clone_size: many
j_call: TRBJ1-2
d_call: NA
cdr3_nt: TGTGCCAGCAGCTTTCAGACCAACTATGGCTACACCTTC
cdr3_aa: CASSFQTNYGYTF

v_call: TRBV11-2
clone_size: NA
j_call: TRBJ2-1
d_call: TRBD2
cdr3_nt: TGTGCCAGCAGCCGCACGGGACTAGCGGGACGAAATGAGCAGTTCTTC
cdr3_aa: CASSRTGLAGRNEQFF

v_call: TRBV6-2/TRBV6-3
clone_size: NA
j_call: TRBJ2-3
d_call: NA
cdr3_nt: TGTGCCAGCAGCCTGGACTTATACGATACGCAGTATTTT
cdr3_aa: CASSLDLYDTQYF

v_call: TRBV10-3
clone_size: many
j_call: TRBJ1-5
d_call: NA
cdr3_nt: TGTGCCATCAGTGTTGGGAACGGCAATCAGCCCCAGCATTTT
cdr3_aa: CAISVGNGNQPQHF

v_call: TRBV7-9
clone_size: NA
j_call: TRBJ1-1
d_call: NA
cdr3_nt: TGTGCCAGCAGCCTGGCAGGGGCAATTAGGGGAGCTTTCTTT
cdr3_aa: CASSLAGAIRGAFF

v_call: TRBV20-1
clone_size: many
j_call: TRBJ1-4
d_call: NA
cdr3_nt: TGCAGTGCTAGAGATCTTCACAGTAGGGGTGAAAAACTGTTTTTT
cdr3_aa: CSARDLHSRGEKLFF

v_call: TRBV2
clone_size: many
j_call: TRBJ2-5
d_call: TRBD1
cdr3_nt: TGTGCCAGCAACACGGGACAGGGGGGACAAGAGACCCAGTACTTC
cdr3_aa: CASNTGQGGQETQYF

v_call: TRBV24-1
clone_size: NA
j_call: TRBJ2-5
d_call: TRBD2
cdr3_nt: TGTGCCACCAGTGATTCCTGGTTGTCTGGCGGGAGGAGTGGCCAAGAGACCCAGCACTTC
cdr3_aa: CATSDSWLSGGRSGQETQHF

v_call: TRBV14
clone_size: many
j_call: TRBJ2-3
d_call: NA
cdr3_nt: TGTGCCAGCAGCCAAGACTGGGGACTCGTCACAGATACGCAGTATTTT
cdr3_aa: CASSQDWGLVTDTQYF

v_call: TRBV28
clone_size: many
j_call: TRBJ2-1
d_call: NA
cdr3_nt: TGTGCCAGCAGCCCAGGACTGGCCTACAATGAGCAGTTCTTC
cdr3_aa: CASSPGLAYNEQFF

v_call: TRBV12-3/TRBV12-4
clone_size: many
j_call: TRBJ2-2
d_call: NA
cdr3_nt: TGTGCCAGCAGTTCGGAACACGACGAACCGAACACCGGGGAGCTGTTTTTT
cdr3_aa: CASSSEHDEPNTGELFF

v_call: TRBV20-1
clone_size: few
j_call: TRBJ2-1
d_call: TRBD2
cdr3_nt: TGCAGTGCTAGGGCCCCTAGCGGGGATTCCTACAATGAGCAGTTCTTC
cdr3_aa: CSARAPSGDSYNEQFF

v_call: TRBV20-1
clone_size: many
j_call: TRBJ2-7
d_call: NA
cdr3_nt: TGCAGTGCTACCCCAGTCGCTGAGGGTTACGAGCAGTACTTC
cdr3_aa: CSATPVAEGYEQYF